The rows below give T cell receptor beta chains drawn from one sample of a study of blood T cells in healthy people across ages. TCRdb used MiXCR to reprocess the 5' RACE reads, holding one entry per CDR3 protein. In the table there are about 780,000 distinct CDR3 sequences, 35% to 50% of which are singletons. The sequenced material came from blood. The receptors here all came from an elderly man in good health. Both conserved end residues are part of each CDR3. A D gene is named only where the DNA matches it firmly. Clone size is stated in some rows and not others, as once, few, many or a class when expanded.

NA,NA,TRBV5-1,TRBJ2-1,CASSLGTTRYNEQFF,TGCGCCAGCAGCTTGGGTACAACTAGATACAATGAGCAGTTCTTC
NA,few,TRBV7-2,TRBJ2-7,CASSLVALEQYF,TGTGCCAGCAGCTTGGTAGCCCTCGAGCAGTACTTC
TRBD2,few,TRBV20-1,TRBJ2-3,CSARDPSGTADTQYF,TGCAGTGCTAGAGATCCTAGCGGTACCGCGGATACGCAGTATTTT
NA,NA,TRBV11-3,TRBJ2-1,CASSVRQKNEQFF,TGTGCCAGCAGCGTTAGACAGAAGAATGAGCAGTTCTTC
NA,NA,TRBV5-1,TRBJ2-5,CASSLGLVVQETQYF,TGCGCCAGCAGCTTGGGACTAGTGGTGCAAGAGACCCAGTACTTC
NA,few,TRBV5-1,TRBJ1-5,CASSLMGQGDQPQHF,TGCGCCAGCAGCTTGATGGGGCAGGGCGACCAGCCCCAGCATTTT
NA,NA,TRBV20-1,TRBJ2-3,CSARPGTDTQYF,TGCAGTGCTAGGCCGGGAACAGATACGCAGTATTTT
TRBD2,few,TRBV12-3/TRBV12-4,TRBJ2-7,CASSFGGRVYEQYF,TGTGCCAGCAGTTTCGGGGGGAGGGTGTACGAGCAGTACTTC
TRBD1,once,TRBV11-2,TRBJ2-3,CASSPDRAVTDTQYF,TGTGCCAGCAGCCCCGACAGGGCCGTCACAGATACGCAGTATTTT
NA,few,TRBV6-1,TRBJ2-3,CASSESQDGTDTQYF,TGTGCCAGCAGTGAATCCCAGGACGGTACAGATACGCAGTATTTT
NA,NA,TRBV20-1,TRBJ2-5,CSAIPGERETQYF,TGCAGTGCCATTCCCGGGGAACGAGAGACCCAGTACTTC
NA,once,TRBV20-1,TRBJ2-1,CSARTIPLIGEQFF,TGCAGTGCTAGGACTATCCCGCTGATCGGTGAGCAGTTCTTC
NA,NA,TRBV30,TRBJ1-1,CAWSYGLSEAFF,TGTGCCTGGAGTTACGGGCTCTCTGAAGCTTTCTTT
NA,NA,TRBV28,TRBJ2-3,CASSQPRGADTQYF,TGTGCCAGCAGTCAACCCAGGGGTGCAGATACGCAGTATTTT
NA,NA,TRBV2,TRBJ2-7,CASREEVGSSYNEQYF,TGTGCCAGCAGGGAGGAAGTGGGGAGCTCCTACAATGAGCAGTACTTC
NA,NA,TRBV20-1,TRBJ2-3,CSASMTRALRTDTQYF,TGCAGTGCTAGCATGACGCGGGCCCTACGCACAGATACGCAGTATTTT
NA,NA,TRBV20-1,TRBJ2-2,CSAPGYGELFF,TGCAGTGCACCAGGATACGGGGAGCTGTTTTTT
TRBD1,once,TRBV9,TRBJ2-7,CASSGGDRGVYEQYF,TGTGCCAGCAGTGGAGGAGACAGGGGGGTCTACGAGCAGTACTTC
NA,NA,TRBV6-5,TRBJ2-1,CASSYSRRGYNEQFF,TGTGCCAGCAGTTACTCGCGCAGGGGATACAATGAGCAGTTCTTC
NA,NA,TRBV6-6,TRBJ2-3,CASSDSRTDTQYF,TGTGCCAGCAGTGACTCTAGGACAGATACGCAGTATTTT
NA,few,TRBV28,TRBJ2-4,CASGRNIQYF,TGTGCCAGCGGGCGAAACATTCAGTACTTC
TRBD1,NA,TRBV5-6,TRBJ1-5,CASSLGTGDNQPQHF,TGTGCCAGCAGCCTCGGGACAGGGGACAATCAGCCCCAGCATTTT
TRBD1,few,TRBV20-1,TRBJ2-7,CSAHPGTGGFDEQYF,TGCAGTGCTCACCCCGGGACAGGGGGGTTCGACGAGCAGTACTTC
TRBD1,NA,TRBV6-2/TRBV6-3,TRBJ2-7,CASSGQGQAFSEQYF,TGTGCCAGCAGCGGACAGGGACAGGCTTTTAGCGAGCAGTACTTC
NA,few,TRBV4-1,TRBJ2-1,CASSQERLYDEQFF,TGCGCCAGCAGCCAAGAGCGATTGTACGATGAGCAGTTCTTC
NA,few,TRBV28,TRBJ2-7,CASRQARSTGEQYF,TGTGCCAGCAGACAGGCGCGATCTACGGGCGAGCAGTACTTC
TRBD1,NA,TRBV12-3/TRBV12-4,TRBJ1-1,CASTFMTGDTEAFF,TGTGCCAGCACCTTCATGACAGGGGACACTGAAGCTTTCTTT
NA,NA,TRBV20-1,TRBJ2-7,CSSSGVDAYEQYF,TGCAGTTCCTCAGGGGTAGATGCCTACGAGCAGTACTTC
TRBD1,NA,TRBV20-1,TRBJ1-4,CSAMPGGAVGEKLFF,TGCAGTGCCATGCCAGGGGGGGCAGTGGGTGAAAAACTGTTTTTT
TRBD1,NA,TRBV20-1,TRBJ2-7,CSARGSGTGISEYEQYF,TGCAGTGCTAGAGGTTCCGGGACAGGGATTTCGGAGTACGAGCAGTACTTC
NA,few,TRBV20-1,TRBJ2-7,CSAMEGGATLYEQYF,TGCAGTGCTATGGAGGGGGGGGCGACACTTTACGAGCAGTACTTC
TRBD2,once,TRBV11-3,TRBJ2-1,CASSQGVAGINEQFF,TGTGCCAGCAGCCAAGGGGTAGCGGGGATCAATGAGCAGTTCTTC
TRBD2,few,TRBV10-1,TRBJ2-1,CASTQTSEGEQFF,TGCGCCAGCACCCAGACTAGCGAGGGCGAGCAGTTCTTC
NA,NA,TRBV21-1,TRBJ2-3,CARPWAGKADTQYF,TGTGCCAGACCCTGGGCTGGGAAGGCGGATACGCAGTATTTT
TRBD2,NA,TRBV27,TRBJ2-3,CASSFLDSGRAGYTDTQYF,TGTGCCAGCAGTTTCCTAGATAGCGGGAGGGCCGGATACACAGATACGCAGTATTTT
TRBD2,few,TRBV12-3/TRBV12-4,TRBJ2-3,CASVSGRPNTQYF,TGTGCCAGCGTCAGCGGGAGGCCGAATACGCAGTATTTT
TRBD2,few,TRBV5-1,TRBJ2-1,CASSPRAGDEQFF,TGCGCCAGCAGCCCTCGGGCGGGAGATGAGCAGTTCTTC
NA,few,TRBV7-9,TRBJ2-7,CASSFLGTAYEQYF,TGTGCCAGCAGCTTCTTAGGGACGGCCTACGAGCAGTACTTC
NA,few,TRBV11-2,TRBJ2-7,CASSNRVSEQYF,TGTGCCAGCAGCAACAGGGTAAGCGAGCAGTACTTC
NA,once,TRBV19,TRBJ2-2,CASSIGSNTGELFF,TGTGCCAGTAGTATTGGGTCGAACACCGGGGAGCTGTTTTTT
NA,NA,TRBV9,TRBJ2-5,CASSVDSPVETQYF,TGTGCCAGCAGCGTAGATTCCCCAGTGGAGACCCAGTACTTC
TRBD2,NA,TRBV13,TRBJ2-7,CASSARDYYEQYF,TGTGCCAGCAGCGCCCGGGACTACTACGAGCAGTACTTC
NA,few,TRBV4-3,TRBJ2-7,CASSQVRGFEQYF,TGCGCCAGCAGCCAAGTGAGGGGATTCGAGCAGTACTTC
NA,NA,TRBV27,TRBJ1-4,CASSLMGGATNEKLFF,TGTGCCAGCAGTTTAATGGGGGGTGCGACTAATGAAAAACTGTTTTTT
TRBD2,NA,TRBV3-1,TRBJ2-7,CASSQGLGTPPYEQYF,TGTGCCAGCAGCCAGGGACTAGGCACCCCCCCCTACGAGCAGTACTTC